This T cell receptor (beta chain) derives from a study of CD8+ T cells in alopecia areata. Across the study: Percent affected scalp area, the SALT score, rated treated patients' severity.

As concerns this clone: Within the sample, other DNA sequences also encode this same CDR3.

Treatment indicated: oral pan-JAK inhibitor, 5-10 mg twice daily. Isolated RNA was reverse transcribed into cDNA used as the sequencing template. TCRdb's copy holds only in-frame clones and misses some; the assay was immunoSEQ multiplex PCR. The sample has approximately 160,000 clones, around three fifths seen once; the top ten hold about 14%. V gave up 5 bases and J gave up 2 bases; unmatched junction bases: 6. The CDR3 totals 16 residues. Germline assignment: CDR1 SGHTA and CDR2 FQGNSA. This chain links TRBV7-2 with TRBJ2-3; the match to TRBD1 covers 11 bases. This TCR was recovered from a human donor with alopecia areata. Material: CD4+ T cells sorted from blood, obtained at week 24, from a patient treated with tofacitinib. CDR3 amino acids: CASSDRTGGLTDTQYF. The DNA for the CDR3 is TGTGCCAGCAGCGACCGGACAGGGGGCCTCACAGATACGCAGTATTTT.